Described below is a single T cell receptor (beta chain) sequence and its context. What it recognizes is unknown. These data originate in a study of a mutant IDH1 vaccine in newly diagnosed glioma. Study-level points and caveats: Altogether, almost 95% of patients exhibited vaccine-induced immune responses.

The assay was immunoSEQ multiplex PCR, and TCRdb's table has in-frame clones only and misses some. The data contain about 32,000 clones, around 77% of them seen just once; the ten biggest clones take up more than 3%. Time point indicated: week 35, safety follow-up. It was 300 ug of mutant IDH1 20-mer peptide that made up each vaccine dose, given with topical imiquimod. Weeks 1, 3, 5, 7, 11, 15, 19 and 23 were when patients received their eight vaccinations. Diagnosis in the donors showed new WHO grade 3 or 4 astrocytomas that were IDH1-mutant and ATRX-lost. Germline CDR1 DFQATT, CDR2 SNEGSKA (reference sequence). V was clipped by 5 bases and J by 4 bases, with 8 bases between them. This CDR3 has 11 residues.

The receptor's source is a man aged 40-55 years with glioma. Some clones in this sample may be carry-over from other donors' samples. The rearrangement links TRBV20-1 to TRBJ2-5; D possibly corresponds to TRBD2 (6 bases). The material sequenced was PBMCs, taken from a glioma patient whose treatment included an IDH1 peptide vaccine. The CDR3 DNA reads as TGCAGTGCTTGGGGGGTAGAGACCCAGTACTTC. This sequence encodes CSAWGVETQYF.